The present entry profiles one T cell receptor beta chain with its context. This record comes from a study of blood T cell repertoires in COVID-19. Study context: Acute and convalescent COVID-19 samples came from the United States, Italy and Spain. PBMCs, B-cell-depleted T cells, or T cells were the source of the cDNA or gDNA that made up the material.

The CDR3 extends over 12 amino acids. The V gene's germline CDR1 is SQVTM and CDR2 ANQGSEA. J lost 5 bases, V lost 7 bases, and 5 bases had no gene match. In the original processing: Amplifying reference gene primers gave estimates of nucleated cell counts. The method was immunoSEQ multiplex PCR; TCRdb's version includes in-frame clones alone and lacks a portion of them. V, J and clone size are those of that table, while D and trimming were read from the DNA. The sample has roughly 130,000 clones; roughly 75% are singletons. The sequencing input was peripheral blood. This chain joins TRBV29-1 and TRBJ1-1; TRBD1 aligns across 9 bases. The TCR comes from a man in his fifties or sixties with active or convalescent COVID-19. Here the CDR3 DNA reads TGCAGCGGGGGACAGGGTGTAACTGAAGCTTTCTTT. Translation: CSGGQGVTEAFF.